These T cell receptor beta chains were read from a single sample in a study of cytomegalovirus exposure and HLA in healthy donors. Assay: immunoSEQ multiplex PCR; the TCRdb copy retains only in-frame clones and omits some. Counted here are 180,000 or so clones, 80% to 90% occurring once; the ten biggest clones make up 0.77%. Sequences were obtained from PBMCs. Receptor source: a woman between 18 and 29 years old in good health and CMV-seronegative. Each CDR3 is given with its conserved first and last residue. Each record gives: D gene, V gene, CDR3 protein. D genes are given only for firm matches.

TRBD2 | TRBV19 | CASKTLAGETDTQYF
NA | TRBV5-5 | CASSQNRILNYGYTF
TRBD1 | TRBV7-2 | CASSKSWTGSYEQYF
TRBD2 | TRBV6-5 | CASSYASGRGDTQYF
NA | TRBV5-1 | CASSLVGSIHEQYF
NA | TRBV11-2 | CASSRGPIVGEQFF
NA | TRBV28 | CASSFLQGRRNIQYF
NA | TRBV7-9 | CASSPGVMNTEAFF
TRBD2 | TRBV18 | CASSLSSGDSTQYF
NA | TRBV19 | CASSIDDRRSLQYF
NA | TRBV27 | CASRYLSGNSPLHF
TRBD2 | TRBV30 | CASTLAEPSYNEQFF
NA | TRBV9 | CASSVSGSTHTGELFF
TRBD1 | TRBV5-4 | CASSSPGGIRTF
NA | TRBV6-5 | CASSNGGANYGYTF
NA | TRBV28 | CASSPQVWPSYEQYF
NA | TRBV15 | CATSGRTPFQHF
TRBD2 | TRBV4-3 | CASSYTPSGSVADTQYF
NA | TRBV11-2 | CASSLRTLGNEQFF
TRBD2 | TRBV7-2 | CASSLSPTSGSTDTQYF
TRBD1 | TRBV7-9 | CSSSLGTGRETQYF
NA | TRBV4-2 | CASSQESGYEQYF
TRBD1 | TRBV7-8 | CASSLATGGYEKLFF
TRBD2 | TRBV7-9 | CASSLGGAGGVEQYF
NA | TRBV7-8 | CASSLDVAAAQETQYF
NA | TRBV20-1 | CSGLETYEQYF
NA | TRBV7-6 | CASSLADILRGKMDQETQYF
TRBD1 | TRBV7-9 | CSSSRTGQVNTGELFF
NA | TRBV28 | CASSSLTRGEQYF
NA | TRBV15 | CATSRDRGGYTF
NA | TRBV5-4 | CASSPLRGGETQYF
NA | TRBV18 | CASSPTIDSSYEQYF
NA | TRBV18 | CASSPSGIGEQAFF
TRBD2 | TRBV11-3 | CASSFGQREAGETQYF
NA | TRBV7-2 | CASSTNRETQYF
TRBD1 | TRBV5-1 | CASSLEDRDEKLFF
NA | TRBV7-3 | CASSLTRGSETQYF
TRBD1 | TRBV9 | CASSGQGLDEQYF
TRBD2 | TRBV5-8 | CASTATGGPFEQYF
TRBD1 | TRBV7-3 | CASSPTSGTGNYEQYF
NA | TRBV6-5 | CASSYSIGERDTEAFF
NA | TRBV27 | CASSLWSGIRAYEQYF
NA | TRBV9 | CASSVGPQTRGLSYEQYF
TRBD1 | TRBV6-5 | CASGHRGGNQPQHF
TRBD2 | TRBV11-1 | CASSLALRGGSPSDTQYF
NA | TRBV19 | CASSKGITDTQYF
NA | TRBV4-1 | CASSPSLGGKIGLRNSPLHF
TRBD2 | TRBV19 | CASSIFGGGPYEQYF
NA | TRBV27 | CASSLYPPGVSGANVLTF
TRBD2 | TRBV2 | CASSEGLAGGYEQFF
NA | TRBV5-1 | CASSLVDRSYEQYF
TRBD1 | TRBV10-1 | CASTRESGTGVTSDDEQFF
TRBD1 | TRBV7-3 | CASSLGTGGSETQYF
TRBD2 | TRBV5-6 | CASRYGTSGYEQYF
NA | TRBV28 | CASNGGRGVFYGYTF
TRBD2 | TRBV5-1 | CASSLEREEYEQYF
TRBD1 | TRBV11-3 | CASGQTRDRLNTEAFF
TRBD1 | TRBV7-6 | CASSRPGQGKQYF
NA | TRBV5-1 | CASSLGQLTETQYF
NA | TRBV10-3 | CAISESRQQETQYF